This T cell receptor beta chain was retrieved from a study of T cell repertoires in cytomegalovirus infection. Study-wide background: It can be stated that public TCR beta signatures indicated CMV infection as well as a matching HLA type.

Of note for this clonotype: Its antigen remains unidentified. An end of the junction does not agree with germline; a read error may underlie this.

Germline CDR1 reads MGHRA; CDR2 reads YSYEKL. The CDR3 totals 14 residues. TCRdb recomputed calls from the reads with MiXCR, one row per CDR3 protein. Of hundreds of thousands of distinct CDR3 sequences in the sample, about 28% were seen once. The specimen comprised cultured PBMCs, sampled from culture after CMV antigen stimulation. V is TRBV4-1 and J is TRBJ1-1; 7 bases map to TRBD1. The TCR comes from a human donor in good health (CMV status not recorded). Some clones in this sample may be carry-over from other donors' samples. In DNA form, the CDR3 reads TGTGCCAGCCTCGCCGGGACAGCGAACACTGAAGCTTTCTTT. This encodes CASLAGTANTEAFF.